The next 27 T cell receptor beta chains were all read from a single sample in a study of Tregs in tolerant kidney transplant recipients. Generated by immunoSEQ multiplex PCR, the TCRdb table keeps only in-frame clones and is missing some. The data contain 60,000 to 95,000 clones, 95% to 98% of them seen just once; the ten biggest clones take up approximately 0.56%. The sequencing used CD4+ T cells from blood, collected before the transplant. Receptors were obtained from a human donor who received a combined kidney and bone marrow transplant.

The chain joins TRBV21-1 to TRBJ1-2; TRBD1 is the table's D call and was not checked against the DNA. TRBV21-1 has pseudogene status. The CDR3 covers 17 residues. In DNA form, the CDR3 reads TGTGCCAGCAGCAAAGGGGACAGGGGGACATCTAACTATGGCTACACCTTC. Its protein is CASSKGDRGTSNYGYTF.

The genes are TRBV19 and TRBJ1-1; a weak D match, TRBD1 (5 bases). The V gene lost 6 bases and the J gene lost 0 bases, with 17 bases spanning the gap. CDR3 size: 16 residues. Germline assignment: CDR1 LNHDA and CDR2 SQIVND (reference sequence). In DNA, the CDR3 is TGTGCCAGTAGCCGTATGGGGGAGGCTATGAACACTGAAGCTTTCTTT. Its protein is CASSRMGEAMNTEAFF. The complete variable domain, with remaining parts taken from reference TRBV19 and TRBJ1-1, reads DGGITQSPKYLFRKEGQNVTLSCEQNLNHDAMYWYRQDPGQGLRLIYYSQIVNDFQKGDIAEGYSVSREKKESFPLTVTSAQKNPTAFYLCASSRMGEAMNTEAFFGQGTRLTVV.

This chain connects TRBV9 to TRBJ2-3, with 9 nucleotides matching TRBD2. Germline V CDR1 and CDR2: SGDLS, YYNGEE. The CDR3 extends over 15 amino acids. The trim removed 3 bases at V and 9 bases at J, leaving 11 bases unmatched. The DNA of the CDR3 is TGTGCCAGCAGCGGCGGGGGTAGCGGGAGCTACACGCAGTATTTT. Encoded protein: CASSGGGSGSYTQYF. Filled out from reference TRBV9 and TRBJ2-3, the complete variable domain reads DSGVTQTPKHLITATGQRVTLRCSPRSGDLSVYWYQQSLDQGLQFLIQYYNGEERAKGNILERFSAQQFPDLHSELNLSSLELGDSALYFCASSGGGSGSYTQYFGPGTRLTVL.

J is TRBJ2-2 and V is TRBV11-3, with 8 bases lining up with TRBD1. The CDR3 length is 17 residues. Germline V gene lookup returns CDR1 SGHNT and CDR2 YENEEA. With V trimmed by 0 bases and J by 5 bases, 8 bases remained unmatched. Here the CDR3 reads CASSLDPGTGLTGELFF. In DNA, the CDR3 is TGTGCCAGCAGCTTAGATCCCGGGACAGGCCTTACCGGGGAGCTGTTTTTT.

The gene calls are TRBV28 and TRBJ2-1; D is perhaps TRBD2 (6 bases). The CDR3 has 15 amino acids. V was cut by 7 bases and J by 6 bases, with 19 bases left in between. Germline CDR1 and CDR2: MDHEN and SYDVKM. The DNA for the CDR3 is TGTGCCAGCACTTACTCGGAGGGTGGGATCAATGAGCAGTTCTTC. It specifies CASTYSEGGINEQFF.

V usage is TRBV7-2 and J usage is TRBJ1-1; 8 bases are shared with TRBD1. CDR1 is SGHTA and CDR2 is FQGNSA in the germline V gene. The V gene end was trimmed by 1 base and the J gene end by 6 bases; junction bases not matched to a gene: 7. The CDR3 is 15 residues long. DNA of the CDR3: TGTGCCAGCAGCTTAGTGGGACAGACAGGGGCTGAAGCTTTCTTT. The encoded protein is CASSLVGQTGAEAFF.

The chain carries TRBV28 and TRBJ2-7; TRBD1 might be the D (6 bases). The CDR3 has 14 amino acids. Germline-derived CDR1 and CDR2 are MDHEN and SYDVKM. Between the trimmed V and J ends, which lost 5 bases and 6 bases, there was a span of 17 bases. CDR3 bases: TGTGCCAGCAGTCCCACAGGGAAGGCATCCGAGCAGTACTTC. Translating it yields CASSPTGKASEQYF.

This rearrangement joins TRBV2 to TRBJ1-2, with 7 bases that match TRBD1. Germline V gene sequence: CDR1 SNHLY, CDR2 FYNNEI. The V segment lost 7 bases and the J segment 1 base; nucleotides outside the gene matches: 6. The CDR3 consists of 14 residues. The CDR3, as DNA: TGTGCCAGCAACTACAGGGGAAATAACTATGGCTACACCTTC. This sequence encodes CASNYRGNNYGYTF. The whole variable domain, remainder taken from reference TRBV2 and TRBJ1-2, is EPEVTQTPSHQVTQMGQEVILRCVPISNHLYFYWYRQILGQKVEFLVSFYNNEISEKSEIFDDQFSVERPDGSNFTLKIRSTKLEDSAMYFCASNYRGNNYGYTFGSGTRLTVV.

This chain uses TRBV12-1 with TRBJ1-5; no DNA check was done on the table's D call, TRBD1. TRBV12-1 is deemed a pseudogene. This CDR3 region has 14 residues. The CDR3 DNA sequence: TGTGCCAGCAGCCCTCCCAGTGGCAATCAGCCCCAGCATTTT. It encodes CASSPPSGNQPQHF.

The chain couples TRBV30 to TRBJ1-1; D is ambiguous. Trimming pared 0 bases from V and 3 bases from J, leaving 11 bases between. CDR1 and CDR2 from the germline V gene are GTSNPN and SVGIG (reference sequence). This CDR3 is built from 14 residues. The CDR3 loop reads CAWSVGRGHTEAFF. The CDR3 DNA follows: TGTGCCTGGAGTGTTGGTCGCGGGCACACTGAAGCTTTCTTT.

This sequence joins TRBV2 and TRBJ1-1, with 9 bases that match TRBD1. This CDR3 spans 16 amino acids. The trim removed 6 bases at V and 0 bases at J, leaving 8 bases unmatched. Germline V gene sequence: CDR1 SNHLY, CDR2 FYNNEI. CDR3 sequence reads: CASRLGTGPMNTEAFF. The CDR3 DNA reads as TGTGCCAGCAGGTTAGGGACAGGGCCTATGAACACTGAAGCTTTCTTT. Based on the CDR3 plus reference TRBV2 and TRBJ1-1, the full variable domain is EPEVTQTPSHQVTQMGQEVILRCVPISNHLYFYWYRQILGQKVEFLVSFYNNEISEKSEIFDDQFSVERPDGSNFTLKIRSTKLEDSAMYFCASRLGTGPMNTEAFFGQGTRLTVV.

The chain is built from TRBV28 and TRBJ2-7; TRBD1 agrees at 9 bases. The CDR3 runs 14 residues. The trim removed 8 bases at V and 7 bases at J, leaving 12 bases unmatched. The germline V gene encodes CDR1 MDHEN and CDR2 SYDVKM. CDR3 region: CASYSGTGHVEQYF. The CDR3 DNA sequence: TGTGCCAGCTATTCCGGGACAGGGCATGTAGAGCAGTACTTC.

V usage is TRBV2 and J usage is TRBJ2-5; 7 nucleotides line up with TRBD2. Per the germline V gene, CDR1 is SNHLY and CDR2 is FYNNEI. After removal of 7 bases from V and 2 bases from J, the junction contained 7 bases not matched to a gene. CDR3 length: 14 residues. The CDR3 protein is CASTLRGVQETQYF. The CDR3 DNA is TGTGCCAGCACTTTACGGGGGGTTCAAGAGACCCAGTACTTC.

The chain combines TRBV5-4 with TRBJ1-1; D ambiguous. Germline assignment: CDR1 SGHNT and CDR2 YYREEE (reference sequence). The length of the CDR3 is 14 residues. V was clipped by 0 bases and J by 10 bases, with 16 bases between them. The CDR3 DNA reads as TGTGCCAGCAGCTTGGTAGATGGGGAGCGGGCAGCTTTCTTT. This translates into CASSLVDGERAAFF.

The gene calls are TRBV5-6 and TRBJ2-7; tentatively, D is TRBD2 (5 bases). Germline loops: CDR1 SGHDT, CDR2 YYEEEE. The CDR3 runs to 15 residues. V was cut by 4 bases and J by 0 bases, with 14 bases left in between. Here the CDR3 reads CASSPRTVSSYEQYF. The CDR3 DNA is TGTGCCAGCAGCCCTAGGACTGTGAGCTCCTACGAGCAGTACTTC. Combining the CDR3 with reference TRBV5-6 and TRBJ2-7 gives the whole variable domain DAGVTQSPTHLIKTRGQQVTLRCSPKSGHDTVSWYQQALGQGPQFIFQYYEEEERQRGNFPDRFSGHQFPNYSSELNVNALLLGDSALYLCASSPRTVSSYEQYFGPGTRLTVT.

The chain combines TRBV18 with TRBJ1-2; tentative D call: TRBD1 (5 bases). The germline V gene has CDR1 KGHSH and CDR2 LQKENI. Trimming removed 0 bases at V and 3 bases at J, with 17 bases between. There are 17 residues in the CDR3. As DNA, the CDR3 is TGTGCCAGCTCACCACCTAGTGCCAGGGTTCATGACTATGGCTACACCTTC. It yields the protein CASSPPSARVHDYGYTF.

The chain uses TRBV14 and TRBJ1-4; 7 bases fit TRBD1. V trimming: 4 bases; J trimming: 7 bases; junction bases outside the gene matches: 6. Looked up from germline, CDR1 is SGHDN and CDR2 is FVKESK. This CDR3 region has 14 residues. The CDR3 spells CASSLGGGGEKLFF. The DNA of the CDR3 is TGTGCCAGCAGCCTTGGAGGGGGCGGTGAAAAACTGTTTTTT.

The chain has TRBV18 and TRBJ1-1, with TRBD1 matching over 7 bases. Unmatched junction bases numbered 1, after V lost 2 bases and J lost 1 base. The germline CDR1 and CDR2 sequences are KGHSH and LQKENI. The CDR3 has 14 amino acids. CDR3 loop: CASSPRTGNTEAFF. In nucleotides, the CDR3 is TGTGCCAGCTCACCAAGGACAGGGAACACTGAAGCTTTCTTT.

The V and J genes are TRBV5-4 and TRBJ2-7; 8 bases agree with TRBD1. With V trimmed by 4 bases and J by 2 bases, 5 bases remained unmatched. CDR3 length: 14 amino acids. CDR1 and CDR2 (germline): SGHNT, YYREEE (reference sequence). The CDR3, as DNA: TGTGCCAGCAGCCACCGACAGGGGCCCTACGAGCAGTACTTC. This codes for CASSHRQGPYEQYF.

The chain is built from TRBV7-2 and TRBJ2-7; 7 nucleotides agree with TRBD2. Germline V CDR1 and CDR2: SGHTA, FQGNSA. This CDR3 comprises 15 residues. V shed 6 bases and J 5 bases; nucleotides not matched to a gene: 13. CDR3: CASRSQAGLVNEQYF. CDR3 DNA: TGTGCCAGCAGGTCCCAAGCGGGATTGGTTAACGAGCAGTACTTC.

This chain connects TRBV14 to TRBJ2-2; D not certain. Looked up from germline, CDR1 is SGHDN and CDR2 is FVKESK. V lost 0 bases to trimming and J lost 8 bases, with 7 bases between them. The length of the CDR3 is 13 residues. The CDR3 DNA is TGTGCCAGCAGCCAAGACCTCCTGGGGGAGCTGTTTTTT. Translation: CASSQDLLGELFF. Together with reference TRBV14 and TRBJ2-2, the CDR3 gives the full variable domain: EAGVTQFPSHSVIEKGQTVTLRCDPISGHDNLYWYRRVMGKEIKFLLHFVKESKQDESGMPNNRFLAERTGGTYSTLKVQPAELEDSGVYFCASSQDLLGELFFGEGSRLTVL.

This sequence joins TRBV4-2 and TRBJ2-1; TRBD2 matches 9 bases. The V gene end was trimmed by 0 bases and the J gene end by 3 bases; junction bases not matched to a gene: 3. Germline loops: CDR1 LGHNA, CDR2 YNFKEQ. This CDR3 has 16 residues. For the CDR3, the DNA is TGTGCCAGCAGCCAAGAGGAGCGGGGGGTCTACAATGAGCAGTTCTTC. It yields the protein CASSQEERGVYNEQFF.

This chain connects TRBV4-3 to TRBJ2-7; D is possibly TRBD2 (5 bases). Trimming took 0 bases from V and 0 from J, leaving 15 bases between them. The CDR3 spans 17 residues. Looked up from germline, CDR1 is LGHNA and CDR2 is YSLEER. The CDR3 region is CASSQDGSKGSSYEQYF. CDR3 in DNA: TGCGCCAGCAGCCAAGATGGGTCGAAAGGGAGCTCCTACGAGCAGTACTTC.

J is TRBJ2-5 and V is TRBV7-3, with TRBD2 identical over 12 bases. CDR3 length equals 14 residues. With 5 bases clipped from V and 2 bases from J, the junction kept 0 bases outside the gene matches. Germline loops: CDR1 SGHTA, CDR2 FQGTGA. CDR3 in DNA: TGTGCCAGCAGCCTAGCGGGGGGGCAAGAGACCCAGTACTTC. Amino acid sequence: CASSLAGGQETQYF.

The chain employs TRBV4-3 and TRBJ2-1; 9 bases fit TRBD2. The junction had 10 bases not matched to a gene; V was cut back by 0 bases and J by 1 base. Germline lookup yields CDR1 LGHNA and CDR2 YSLEER. The CDR3 has 19 residues. CDR3 sequence reads: CASSQDPAGGGWSYNEQFF. CDR3 nucleotides: TGCGCCAGCAGCCAAGATCCAGCGGGAGGAGGTTGGTCCTACAATGAGCAGTTCTTC.

This chain links TRBV1 with TRBJ2-1; TRBD2 is taken as the D call from the table, unchecked against the DNA. TRBV1 is a pseudogene segment. This CDR3 has 18 amino acids. This chain's CDR3 is CTSSQDVLRAGVHNEQFF. The CDR3 DNA reads as TGCACCAGCAGCCAAGATGTCTTGAGGGCGGGGGTTCACAATGAGCAGTTCTTC.

The CDR3 here is CASSLTGNTGELFF. CDR3 DNA: TGTGCCAGCAGCTTAACGGGGAACACCGGGGAGCTGTTTTTT. The chain is built from TRBV7-6 and TRBJ2-2, with D unclear. The CDR3 has 14 residues. Per germline, CDR1 SGHVS and CDR2 FNYEAQ. Trimming removed 2 bases at V and 1 base at J, with 5 bases between.